This record looks at one T cell receptor (beta chain) sequence and its context. Its antigen is currently unknown. Everyone who gave samples was a healthy Caucasian. TCRdb re-called the 5' RACE reads through MiXCR, storing one row per CDR3 protein. The table includes hundreds of thousands of distinct CDR3 sequences, around 7.5% detected once. These data originate in a study of identical twins. Study results and limitations: Cord blood's abundant beta clonotypes had fewer insertions, unlike memory repertoires. Invariant MAIT and iNKT cells may have partly biased zero-insertion analyses.

CDR1 SEHNR and CDR2 FQNEAQ come from the germline V gene (reference sequence). This CDR3 is built from 14 residues. V gave up 5 bases and J gave up 4 bases, with 14 bases separating them. These data also featured in a second study, about yellow fever vaccine responses in identical twins.

The origin of this receptor is a young woman in good health. The sample comprised PBMCs. The chain carries TRBV7-9 and TRBJ1-2, with a weak D call TRBD1 (6 bases). CDR3 amino acids: CASSPWGAGYGYTF. CDR3 nucleotide sequence: TGTGCCAGCAGCCCATGGGGGGCTGGCTATGGCTACACCTTC.